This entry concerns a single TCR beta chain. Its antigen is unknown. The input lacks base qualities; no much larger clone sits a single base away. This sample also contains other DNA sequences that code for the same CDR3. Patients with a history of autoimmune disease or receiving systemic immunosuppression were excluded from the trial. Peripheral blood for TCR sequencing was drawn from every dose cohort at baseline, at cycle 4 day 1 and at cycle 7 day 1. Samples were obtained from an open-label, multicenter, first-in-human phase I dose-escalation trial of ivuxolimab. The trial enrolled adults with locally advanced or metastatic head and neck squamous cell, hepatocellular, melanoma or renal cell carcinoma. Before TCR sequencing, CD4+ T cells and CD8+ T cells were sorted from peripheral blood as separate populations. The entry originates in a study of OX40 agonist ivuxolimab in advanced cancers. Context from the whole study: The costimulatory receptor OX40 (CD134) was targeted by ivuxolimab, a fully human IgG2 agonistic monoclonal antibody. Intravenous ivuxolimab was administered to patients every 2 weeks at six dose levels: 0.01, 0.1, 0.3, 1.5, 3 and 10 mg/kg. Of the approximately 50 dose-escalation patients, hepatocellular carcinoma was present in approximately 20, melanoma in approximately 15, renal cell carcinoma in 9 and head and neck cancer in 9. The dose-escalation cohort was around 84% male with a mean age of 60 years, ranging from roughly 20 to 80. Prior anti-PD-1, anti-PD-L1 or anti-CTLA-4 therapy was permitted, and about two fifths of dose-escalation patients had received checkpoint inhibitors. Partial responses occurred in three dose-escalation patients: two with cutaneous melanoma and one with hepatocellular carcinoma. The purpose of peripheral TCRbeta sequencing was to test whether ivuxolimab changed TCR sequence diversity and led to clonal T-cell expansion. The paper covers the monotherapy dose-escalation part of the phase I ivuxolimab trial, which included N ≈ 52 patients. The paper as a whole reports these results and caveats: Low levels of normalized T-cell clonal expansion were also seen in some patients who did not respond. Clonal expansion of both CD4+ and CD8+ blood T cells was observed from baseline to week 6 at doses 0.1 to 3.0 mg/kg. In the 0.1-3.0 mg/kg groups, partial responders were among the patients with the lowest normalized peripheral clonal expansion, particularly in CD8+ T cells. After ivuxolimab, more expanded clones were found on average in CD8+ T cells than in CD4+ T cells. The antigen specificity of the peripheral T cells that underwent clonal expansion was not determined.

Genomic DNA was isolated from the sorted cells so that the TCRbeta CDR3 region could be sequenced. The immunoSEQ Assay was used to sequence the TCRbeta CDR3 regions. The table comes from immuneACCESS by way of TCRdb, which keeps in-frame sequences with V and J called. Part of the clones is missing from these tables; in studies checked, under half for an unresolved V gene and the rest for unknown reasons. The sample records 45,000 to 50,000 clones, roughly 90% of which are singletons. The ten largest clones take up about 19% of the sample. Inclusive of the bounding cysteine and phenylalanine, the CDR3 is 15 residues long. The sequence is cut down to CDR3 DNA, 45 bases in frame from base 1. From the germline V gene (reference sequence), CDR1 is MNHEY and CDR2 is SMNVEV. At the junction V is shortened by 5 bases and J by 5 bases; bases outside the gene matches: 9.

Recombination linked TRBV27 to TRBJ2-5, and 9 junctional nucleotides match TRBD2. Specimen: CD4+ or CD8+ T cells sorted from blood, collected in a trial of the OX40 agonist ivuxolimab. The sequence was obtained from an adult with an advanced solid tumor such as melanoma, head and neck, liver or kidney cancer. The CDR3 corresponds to CASSTYSGSPETQYF. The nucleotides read TGTGCCAGCAGTACCTATAGCGGGAGCCCGGAGACCCAGTACTTC.